This passage covers 19 T cell receptor beta chains from one sample sequenced in a study of blood T cell repertoires in COVID-19. Sequencing was performed with immunoSEQ multiplex PCR; in TCRdb, only in-frame clones are kept and a portion is missing. The sample lists about 90,000 clones, roughly four fifths occurring once. Sequenced sample: peripheral blood. Receptor source: a human donor in a cohort sampled during active COVID-19.

This clone was counted between two and nine times. The J gene is TRBJ2-1, the V gene TRBV6-6; TRBD1 might be the D (5 bases). The germline V gene encodes CDR1 MNHNY and CDR2 SVGAGI (reference sequence). The CDR3 contains 14 residues. Trimming took 0 bases from V and 4 from J, leaving 7 bases between them. For the CDR3, the DNA is TGTGCCAGCAGTTACTCCAGGGTTTACAATGAGCAGTTCTTC. Residues: CASSYSRVYNEQFF.

The J gene is TRBJ1-4, the V gene TRBV19, with 7 bases aligning to TRBD1. Germline assignment: CDR1 LNHDA and CDR2 SQIVND (reference sequence). Trimming cost V 6 bases and J 8 bases; bases outside gene matches: 9. The CDR3 sequence is 14 residues long. CDR3 protein: CASRKTGTPEKLFF. The CDR3 DNA sequence: TGTGCCAGTAGAAAGACAGGGACCCCCGAAAAACTGTTTTTT.

The chain joins TRBV15 to TRBJ2-7; D not resolved. V lost 0 bases and J lost 4, with 7 bases in between. Germline assignment: CDR1 LNHNV and CDR2 YYDKDF (reference sequence). The CDR3 is made up of 13 amino acids. The CDR3 region has the DNA TGTGCCACCAGCAGAGACAGTGTATACGAGCAGTACTTC. Translated: CATSRDSVYEQYF.

The chain combines TRBV15 with TRBJ1-2; D possibly corresponds to TRBD1 (5 bases). The V end was cut by 1 base, the J end by 0 bases, with 12 bases between. The CDR3 sequence is 16 residues long. Germline CDR1 reads LNHNV; CDR2 reads YYDKDF (reference sequence). CDR3 nucleotides: TGTGCCACCAGCAGAGGCCATGGGGGGACTAACTATGGCTACACCTTC. Translation: CATSRGHGGTNYGYTF. Full variable domain (missing parts from reference TRBV15 and TRBJ1-2): DAMVIQNPRYQVTQFGKPVTLSCSQTLNHNVMYWYQQKSSQAPKLLFHYYDKDFNNEADTPDNFQSRRPNTSFCFLDIRSPGLGDTAMYLCATSRGHGGTNYGYTFGSGTRLTVV.

The V call is TRBV6-5, the J call TRBJ1-6, with TRBD1 as a possible D gene (6 bases). CDR1 is MNHEY and CDR2 is SVGAGI in the germline V gene. V dropped 6 bases and J dropped 10 bases, with 16 bases sitting between them. The CDR3 has 14 residues. The CDR3 sequence is CASRGAGWSSPLHF. CDR3 sequence (DNA): TGTGCCAGCAGGGGGGCCGGATGGAGCTCACCCCTCCACTTT.

The rearrangement links TRBV7-2 to TRBJ1-1; no definite D call. Germline V gene data show CDR1 as SGHTA and CDR2 as FQGNSA. CDR3 length: 13 amino acids. V was shortened by 2 bases and J by 5 bases, with 9 bases between the two germline ends. The CDR3 is CASSLMEDTEAFF. The CDR3 region has the DNA TGTGCCAGCAGCTTAATGGAGGATACTGAAGCTTTCTTT.

The chain recombines TRBV19 with TRBJ2-1; the D is unclear. Germline V gives CDR1 LNHDA, CDR2 SQIVND (reference sequence). The CDR3 is 14 residues long. The V and J ends lost 10 bases and 0 bases respectively, with 13 bases between them. The CDR3 DNA reads as TGTGCCACCAAAATAGTAAGCTCCTACAATGAGCAGTTCTTC. It codes for CATKIVSSYNEQFF.

The V call is TRBV6-5, the J call TRBJ2-7; D unresolved. V shed 0 bases and J shed 2 bases, with 8 bases lying between them. The CDR3 runs 14 residues. Germline V gene data show CDR1 as MNHEY and CDR2 as SVGAGI. The CDR3 DNA reads TGTGCCAGCAGTTACTCGGCCAGAACCTACGAGCAGTACTTC. Its protein is CASSYSARTYEQYF.

This clone was counted between two and nine times. The chain is built from TRBV7-3 and TRBJ2-2, with 8 bases identical to TRBD1. The CDR3 is 15 residues long. Losses at the gene ends were 4 bases for V and 6 bases for J; bases not matched to a gene: 7. CDR1 is SGHTA, CDR2 FQGTGA, per germline. The CDR3 protein is CASSSRSQGAGELFF. In DNA form, the CDR3 reads TGTGCCAGCAGCTCTAGATCACAGGGGGCCGGGGAGCTGTTTTTT.

V and J are TRBV6-4 and TRBJ2-1; TRBD1 might be the D (6 bases). The CDR3 has 15 amino acids. Trimming removed 5 bases at V and 6 bases at J, with 17 bases between. Germline loops: CDR1 MRHNA, CDR2 SNTAGT. CDR3 protein: CASSPRDTPSNEQFF. CDR3 sequence (DNA): TGTGCCAGCAGTCCCCGGGACACCCCCTCCAATGAGCAGTTCTTC.

This clone has a single count. The chain combines TRBV3-1 (or the pseudogene TRBV3-2) with TRBJ1-3; TRBD1 aligns across 7 bases. The CDR3 is 17 residues long. Germline V CDR1 and CDR2: LGHDT, YNNKEL (reference sequence). Trimming took 1 base from V and 4 from J; bases not matched to a gene: 10. The CDR3 DNA reads TGTGCCAGCAGCCAAGGACCACAGGGGAGGAGAGGAAACACCATATATTTT. It encodes CASSQGPQGRRGNTIYF.

This chain joins TRBV30 and TRBJ2-2; the D gene is possibly TRBD2 (6 bases). CDR1 and CDR2 from the germline V gene are GTSNPN and SVGIG (reference sequence). The CDR3 totals 14 residues. V was clipped by 2 bases and J by 5 bases, with 12 bases between them. This CDR3 is CAWSRLDITGELFF. The CDR3 bases are TGTGCCTGGAGTCGACTAGATATAACCGGGGAGCTGTTTTTT.

The V and J genes are TRBV19 and TRBJ1-2, with 8 bases matching TRBD1. The CDR3 is 15 amino acids. V trimming: 3 bases; J trimming: 3 bases; junction bases outside the gene matches: 6. Germline loops: CDR1 LNHDA, CDR2 SQIVND (reference sequence). For the CDR3, the DNA is TGTGCCAGTAGTATGGCTGGGACAGGAGACTATGGCTACACCTTC. This translates into CASSMAGTGDYGYTF.

The V gene is TRBV6-5, the J gene TRBJ2-7; possible D gene TRBD2, 5 bases. Per germline, CDR1 MNHEY and CDR2 SVGAGI. The CDR3 contains 14 residues. The germline V and J ends were trimmed by 2 bases and 2 bases, with 10 bases remaining between them. Here the CDR3 reads CASSYGPGTYEQYF. CDR3 DNA: TGTGCCAGCAGTTACGGCCCGGGGACCTACGAGCAGTACTTC.

This chain uses TRBV2 with TRBJ1-5; D might be TRBD1 (6 bases). Germline V CDR1 and CDR2: SNHLY, FYNNEI. This CDR3 has 15 amino acids. Trimming pared 6 bases from V and 4 bases from J, leaving 16 bases between. For the CDR3, the DNA is TGTGCCAGCAGGGCCCGGGGGGCGGGAAATCAGCCCCAGCATTTT. Protein: CASRARGAGNQPQHF.

The sample holds a few counts of this clone. The chain joins TRBV15 to TRBJ2-3, with 7 nucleotides matching TRBD1. CDR1 is LNHNV, CDR2 YYDKDF, per germline (reference sequence). CDR3 length: 15 residues. Trimming took 1 base from V and 7 from J; bases not matched to a gene: 8. CDR3 bases: TGTGCCACCAGCAGAGGAGGGACAGAGTCTTATACGCAGTATTTT. Protein: CATSRGGTESYTQYF.

The genes are TRBV19 and TRBJ2-2, with 11 positions matching TRBD2. CDR1 and CDR2 from the germline V gene are LNHDA and SQIVND (reference sequence). CDR3 length: 16 residues. The V gene end was trimmed by 3 bases and the J gene end by 5 bases; junction bases not matched to a gene: 5. CDR3: CASSIRLAGSTGELFF. DNA for the CDR3: TGTGCCAGTAGTATCCGACTAGCGGGGAGTACCGGGGAGCTGTTTTTT.

This clone was seen only once. The V gene is TRBV18, the J gene TRBJ2-7, with unresolved D. The CDR3 length is 14 residues. The germline gives CDR1 KGHSH, CDR2 LQKENI. V dropped 5 bases and J dropped 2 bases, with 13 bases sitting between them. The CDR3 nucleotides are TGTGCCAGCTCATCTTACACCTTTACCTACGAGCAGTACTTC. Protein product: CASSSYTFTYEQYF.

V and J are TRBV2 and TRBJ2-4; 12 nucleotides align to TRBD1. Germline trimming cut 6 bases from V and 7 bases from J; bases unmatched to any gene: 10. CDR3 length: 16 residues. The germline CDR1 and CDR2 sequences are SNHLY and FYNNEI. CDR3 coding DNA: TGTGCCAGCAGGCCCCGGGGACAGGGGGCTAAGAACATTCAGTACTTC. Protein product: CASRPRGQGAKNIQYF.